What follows is one TCR beta chain and its context. There is no known antigen for this receptor. The sample holds no much larger clone one base away, and base qualities are not on file. This entry is derived from a study of cytomegalovirus exposure and HLA in healthy donors (dated by TCRdb to the late 2010s). With regard to the full study: In an earlier analysis of 550 to 750 of the donors, under 300 Gb of sequence data and 117 million unique TCR beta sequences from about 180 million T cells were reported. In a later analysis, previously published TCR beta repertoires from fewer than 750 donors were re-analyzed and high-resolution HLA genotyping was added so that TCR occurrence patterns could be studied. Because of strong linkage in the cohort, 4 to 6 DR-DQ haplotypes were treated as single units for association and clustering. The study aimed to test whether signatures of past pathogen exposure could be identified by cataloging public T cell receptors. An early release covering 550 to 700 HLA-typed donors comprised 250 to 350 gigabases of sequencing data and around 80 million unique TCR sequences. The genetic ancestry cluster associated with self-reported Caucasian donors included 81% of the roughly 360 genotyped donors. Along with the roughly 700-subject first cohort, a separate validation cohort of around 120 different subjects was used. Every discovery cohort repertoire had been produced on one sequencing platform. Using immunosequencing, the study profiled T cell repertoires from about 620 subjects and related those repertoires to cytomegalovirus serostatus. To predict cytomegalovirus infection status, the study brought together high-throughput TCR immunosequencing, statistical association of individual TCRs with disease status, and machine learning. HLA typing covered class I and class II loci at four-digit resolution. Rather than drawing on any new phenotypic data, the later analysis identified candidate immune exposures from TCR beta sequences and the way those sequences occurred across donors. Typing coverage varied by locus: roughly 629-640 donors for A, B, C, DRB1 and DQB1; roughly 560 for DQA1; approximately 610 for DPA1; approximately 450 for DPB1. An earlier analysis of approximately 630 of the donors applied high-throughput TCR beta sequencing to assess whether each TCR beta V gene segment acted as functional or pseudogenic. Across approximately 400 genotyped donors of the cohort, an average of about 240,000 unique TCR beta nucleotide sequences per donor were sequenced, and around 20% of those sequences were non-productive. Genome-wide SNP genotypes for about 65% of the roughly 700 donors were used in a later genetic analysis, which treated that subset as a discovery cohort. Donor age, sex, ethnicity and CMV serostatus were compiled together with the repertoire data. What the study reported, not specific to this receptor: Specific HLA alleles were associated with 15,000 to 20,000 TCR beta sequences at a false discovery rate of 0.05 in a later analysis. Strong co-occurrence of HLA alleles, especially DR and DQ, made assigning TCR associations to individual alleles difficult. Because HLA typing was unavailable for some donors at each locus, only the typed subset was used in association tests. A later analysis reported that several top co-occurrence clusters appeared linked to parvovirus B19, influenza, CMV and Epstein-Barr virus. The study gave a list of more than 150 TCR beta chains associated with cytomegalovirus. According to the authors, the approach could potentially be generalized to other disease states and immunological phenotypes. Because counts were too low, about 17 rarely observed V segments, including chromosome 9 orphons, were excluded from the earlier analysis of around 640 of the donors. Linkage disequilibrium might explain the correlated functional status among segregating V segments, but an unknown experimental factor could not be excluded. A few of the identified cytomegalovirus-associated TCR beta chains were confirmed in vitro to be specific for cytomegalovirus antigens. The presence/absence analyses assumed that sequencing depth was roughly uniform across donors, and that assumption may not be true. The classifier was reported to diagnose cytomegalovirus status with high specificity and sensitivity in both the original and validation cohorts. The sequencing pipeline was judged likely to have produced a cluster of highly shared sequence variants as a technical artifact. A later analysis found that TCR association rates varied across HLA loci, with DRB1 alleles showing the most associated TCRs and HLA-C alleles the fewest. Most CMV-associated TCR beta chains appeared to be HLA-restricted in a later analysis, and the HLA associations seemed to be driven largely by CMV exposure. A later genetic analysis associated a missense DCLRE1C variant with V-gene and J-gene trimming of TCR beta chains, and an independent cohort replicated the association. Only TCR beta chains were sequenced in this cohort, and the absence of alpha or paired-chain data limited detectable features. Broadly in line with IMGT annotations, most TCR beta V segments showed up in productive rearrangements about 87% or about 30% of the time in an earlier analysis of about 500 of the donors. A later genetic analysis reported fewer N-insertions in productive TCRs among donors in an Asian-associated ancestry cluster than the roughly 720-donor mean. A further reported finding was that TCR beta sequences accurately predicted the HLA-A and HLA-B alleles for most subjects in the first cohort. Immune exposure information for the cohort was limited to CMV serostatus. Most TCR sequences were seen in very few donors, while some public TCRs were found in many individuals. In a later analysis, HLA-associated TCR beta chains showed more clonal expansion and lower generation probabilities than non-associated chains that were equally common.

The method behind the library was the immunoSEQ multiplex PCR assay. The multiplex PCR relied on a mix of 60 forward primers for TCR Vbeta segments and 13 reverse primers for TCR Jbeta segments. The CDR3 region of rearranged TCR beta genes was amplified from genomic DNA by a multiplex PCR assay. Amplified TCR beta libraries were sequenced as 87-base-pair reads on the Illumina HiSeq System. The paper's data handling went like this. Across the 500 to 750 repertoires, a later analysis counted roughly 77 million unique TCR beta chains, roughly 11 million of which were shared by at least two donors. A nearest-neighbor algorithm error-corrected the raw reads and collapsed the reads into unique sequences, merging closely related sequences to remove PCR and sequencing errors. To assign V, D and J gene segments, CDR3 sequences were aligned to IMGT reference sequences. For a sequence to be retained, at least a six-nucleotide match to both a V gene segment and a J gene segment was required. Rearrangements were classified as productive when the CDR3 lacked stop codons and remained in frame with V and J, and all other rearrangements were classified as non-productive. CDR3 was defined according to IMGT convention as the region running from the second conserved V-encoded cysteine to the conserved J-encoded phenylalanine. The earlier analysis of about 530 of the donors excluded any sequence lacking an unambiguous match to a single V gene segment. In an earlier analysis of several hundred of the donors, V segments were called functional above 56.7% productive rearrangements and were called segregating when the between-donor standard deviation exceeded 5%. To diagnose cytomegalovirus status from the catalog of TCR beta chain sequences, a statistical classification framework was built. A later analysis assigned V and J genes by comparing TCR nucleotide sequences with IMGT/GENE-DB human TR gene sequences. Using the TCRdist pipeline, a later analysis assigned CDR3 sequences along with most-parsimonious VDJ recombination scenarios. A later analysis defined each TCR beta chain by its CDR3 amino acid sequence plus V-gene family, and excluded reads lacking a unique V-gene family. As a way to deal with suspected cross-contamination and a sequencing artifact, a later analysis dropped roughly 600 nucleotide sequences that were highly shared and had low generation probability. A later analysis calculated a clonal expansion index for each public chain from normalized within-repertoire ranks of inferred template counts. In a later analysis, generation probabilities were computed using a VDJ recombination model fitted to out-of-frame rearrangements, and the results were checked against IGoR. In a later analysis, hypergeometric tests were used to score TCR-TCR, TCR-HLA and TCR-CMV co-occurrence, with a repertoire-size bias correction applied to TCR pairs. A later analysis estimated false discovery rates by permuting HLA or CMV assignments 20 times. In a later analysis, co-occurring TCRs were grouped using DBSCAN, with TCRdist sequence similarity added in when clustering inside HLA-allele-positive subsets. Repertoires with fewer than 30,000 or more than 120,000 public chains, plus five repertoires with anomalous nucleotide sharing, were excluded from co-occurrence clustering. The immuneACCESS repertoire file appears here via TCRdb, limited to in-frame rearrangements. These files lack a portion of the clones; in checked studies, under half of the deficit traces to unresolved V genes, and the cause of the others is not known. V and J calls and clone size are given by that table; D and trimming were obtained from the DNA. This sample has roughly 150,000 clones in its table, and 85% of those were observed once. 1% of the sample comes from the top ten.

In total, 630 or so healthy bone marrow donors made up the cohort. At the time of sampling, every cohort member was nominally healthy, though immune exposures that went unrecorded were likely present. The donor was CMV seronegative and belonged to the group of 350 to 400 seronegative cohort members. Every donor gave a peripheral blood sample, and the peripheral blood mononuclear cells from that sample were used for TCR beta sequencing. Genomic DNA extraction from the blood cell samples was performed with the Qiagen DNeasy Blood Extraction Kit. The receptor's source is a boy between 2 and 10 years old in good health and CMV-seronegative. The sequenced sample consisted of PBMCs.

The sequence in DNA is TGTGCCAGCAGCGGCAGGGGGAGCGGGAGGGCCACGAATGAGCAGTTCTTC. This codes for CASSGRGSGRATNEQFF. Rearrangement joined TRBV11-3 to TRBJ2-1; the junction holds 10 bases that match TRBD2. The germline V gene encodes CDR1 SGHNT and CDR2 YENEEA. CDR3 length: 17 amino acids, cysteine to phenylalanine. Just CDR3 DNA is preserved here, 51 bases in frame from base 1. Trimming accounts for 5 bases at V and 7 bases at J, while the number of junction bases matched to no gene is 14.